The clone carrying this T cell receptor beta chain was counted a few times. Its specificity is not known. This sample was included in a study of OX40 agonist ivuxolimab in advanced cancers. Study details: Enrollees could have had prior anti-PD-1, anti-PD-L1 or anti-CTLA-4 therapy, which about 42% had received. Notes on the study in general: Fewer expanded clones were found on average in CD4+ than in CD8+ T cells.

Here immunoSEQ multiplex PCR was the method, and the copy in TCRdb shows in-frame clones only, minus some. This sample has almost 50,000 clones; under 90% occur once, and the top ten carry over 1.5%. The CDR3 has 14 amino acids. CDR1 is WSHSY, CDR2 SAAADI, per germline. V lost 0 bases and J 3 bases, leaving 9 bases between the germline ends. V and J are TRBV10-2 and TRBJ2-7, with D maybe TRBD2 (5 bases). The material sequenced was CD4+ or CD8+ T cells sorted from blood, taken in a trial of the OX40 agonist ivuxolimab. The origin of this receptor is an adult with an advanced solid tumor such as melanoma, head and neck, liver or kidney cancer. In DNA, the CDR3 is TGCGCCAGCAGTGAGTCAAACGGGAACTACGAGCAGTACTTC. Residues: CASSESNGNYEQYF.